The clone carrying this T cell receptor beta chain was counted at least ten times. The antigen remains undetermined. This record comes from a study of CD8 T cells in ankylosing spondylitis. Findings of the study overall: A TCR beta motif of about eight highly homologous variants appeared characteristic of ankylosing spondylitis blood.

Unmatched junction bases numbered 4, after V lost 2 bases and J lost 4 bases. The CDR3 runs 14 residues. CDR1 SGDLS and CDR2 YYNGEE come from the germline V gene. TCRdb used MiXCR to reprocess the 5' RACE reads, holding one entry per CDR3 protein. The sample consists of some 220,000 distinct CDR3 sequences, 6% to 8% of them appearing once. Material: blood, either unsorted or a sorted T cell fraction (not recorded which). This sequence joins TRBV9 and TRBJ2-5, with 8 nucleotides matching TRBD2. This clonotype was sampled from a male donor with ankylosing spondylitis. The CDR3 nucleotides read TGTGCCAGCAGCGTCGGGGGGGCTGGAGAGACCCAGTACTTC. This gives the protein CASSVGGAGETQYF.